The sequence of this T cell receptor (beta chain) was determined in a study of siplizumab effects on memory and regulatory T cells. Study results and limitations: Whether proliferating Tregs in siplizumab cultures suppress was not functionally confirmed. Roughly 80-95% of proliferating clones (CD4+ or CD8+) could not be assigned a naive or memory phenotype.

On this clone itself: Antigen unknown.

Each sample yielded around 9.3 x 10^4 assayed TCR templates. Some clones are missing from TCRdb's copy, which holds only in-frame ones; the method was immunoSEQ multiplex PCR. This table has tens of thousands of clones, approximately 96% appearing once. Per the germline V gene, CDR1 is LNHDA and CDR2 is SQIVND (reference sequence). CDR3 length: 17 amino acids. Losses at the gene ends were 6 bases for V and 8 bases for J; bases not matched to a gene: 13. The sequencing sample was made of naive CD8+ T cells sorted from blood. The TCR sequence derives from a human donor in good health. The chain uses TRBV19 and TRBJ2-1; 13 bases are shared with TRBD2. CDR3 residues: CASSPTSGGALGDEQFF. In DNA, the CDR3 is TGTGCCAGTAGCCCTACTAGCGGGGGGGCCCTAGGGGATGAGCAGTTCTTC.